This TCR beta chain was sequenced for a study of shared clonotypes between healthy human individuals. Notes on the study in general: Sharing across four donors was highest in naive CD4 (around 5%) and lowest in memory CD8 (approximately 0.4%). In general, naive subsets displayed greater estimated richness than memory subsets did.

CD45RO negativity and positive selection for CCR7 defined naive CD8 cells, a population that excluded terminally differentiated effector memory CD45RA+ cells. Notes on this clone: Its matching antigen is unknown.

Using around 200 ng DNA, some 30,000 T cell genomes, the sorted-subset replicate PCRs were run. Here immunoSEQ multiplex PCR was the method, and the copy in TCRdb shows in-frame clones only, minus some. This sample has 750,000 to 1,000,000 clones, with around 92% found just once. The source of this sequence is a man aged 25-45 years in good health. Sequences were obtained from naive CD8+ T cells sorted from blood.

The CDR3: CASSLTTLNTEAFF. Here the CDR3 DNA reads TGTGCCAGCAGCTTAACGACATTGAACACTGAAGCTTTCTTT. The chain is built from TRBV7-3 and TRBJ1-1; D gene unclear. Between the trimmed V and J ends, which lost 0 bases and 0 bases, there was a span of 5 bases. This CDR3 comprises 14 residues. Germline values: CDR1 SGHTA, CDR2 FQGTGA.